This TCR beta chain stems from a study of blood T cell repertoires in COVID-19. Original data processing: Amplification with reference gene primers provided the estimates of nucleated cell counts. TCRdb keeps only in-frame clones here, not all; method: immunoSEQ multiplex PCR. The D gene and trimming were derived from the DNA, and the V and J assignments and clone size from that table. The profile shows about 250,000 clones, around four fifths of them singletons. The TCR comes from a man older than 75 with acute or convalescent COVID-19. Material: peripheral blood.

CDR3 amino acids: CASSLARAPSTDTQYF. The CDR3 coding sequence is TGCGCCAGCAGCTTGGCTCGCGCACCGAGCACAGATACGCAGTATTTT. The chain recombines TRBV5-1 with TRBJ2-3, with D hard to call. Trimming removed 0 bases at V and 0 bases at J, with 11 bases between. The CDR3 covers 16 residues. Germline V gene sequence: CDR1 SGHRS, CDR2 YFSETQ.